The subject of this entry is one T cell receptor (beta chain). Its antigen remains unidentified. The data derive from a study of T-cell memory formation after mild COVID-19. Overall study: Most TCR clusters belonged to a single donor. Study results and caveats: Pre-infection memory harbored some responding clones, suggesting cross-reactive memory joined. Clones that contracted from day 15 to 85 had balanced CD4/CD8; later expanders were CD4+ biased.

Each CDR3 protein gets one entry after TCRdb re-called the 5' RACE reads with MiXCR. The repertoire has approximately 82,000 distinct CDR3 sequences, 13% of them found once; the top ten carry roughly two fifths. Per germline, CDR1 SGHRS and CDR2 YFSETQ. With V trimmed by 1 base and J by 6 bases, 1 base remained unmatched. The CDR3 length is 12 residues. This chain joins TRBV5-1 and TRBJ2-7; 7 bases map to TRBD1. This TCR derives from a man between 18 and 29 years old who had mild COVID-19 (a few samples of this study predate the infection). Cell type and time point are not known. Source material: PBMCs or a T cell subset sorted from them (not recorded which). CDR3 sequence (DNA): TGCGCCAGCAGCTTGACAGGGGTCGAGCAGTACTTC. Translating gives CASSLTGVEQYF.